This passage covers 7 T cell receptor beta chains from one sample sequenced in a study of shared clonotypes between healthy human individuals. Repertoires were generated with immunoSEQ multiplex PCR, while TCRdb's copy carries only in-frame clones and drops some. The repertoire holds 2 million to 3 million clones, around 94% seen once, with 0.14% in the top ten. The sequenced sample was naive CD4+ T cells sorted from blood. Subset denoted: CD45RA+ positively selected. The receptor set was obtained from a man aged 18 to 29 in good health.

V and J are TRBV28 and TRBJ2-7; a weak D match, TRBD2 (5 bases). This CDR3 region has 19 residues. The germline gives CDR1 MDHEN, CDR2 SYDVKM. Deletions cut 4 bases from V and 3 bases from J, with 28 bases between. The CDR3 sequence is CASSWETLGPPEAHYEQYF. The CDR3 bases are TGTGCCAGCAGTTGGGAGACCTTAGGCCCTCCCGAGGCCCACTACGAGCAGTACTTC.

The rearrangement uses TRBV30 and TRBJ2-7, with no clear D. This CDR3 has 12 residues. CDR1 GTSNPN and CDR2 SVGIG come from the germline V gene (reference sequence). Trimming pared 4 bases from V and 6 bases from J, leaving 13 bases between. CDR3 nucleotides: TGTGCCTGGACCCGAATGGGCAGCGAGCAGTACTTC. Its translation: CAWTRMGSEQYF.

This clone was picked up a small number of times. The chain links TRBV18 to TRBJ1-6, with D possibly matching TRBD1 (6 bases). Germline V gene lookup returns CDR1 KGHSH and CDR2 LQKENI. Between the trimmed V and J ends, which lost 5 bases and 5 bases, there was a span of 19 bases. The CDR3 totals 17 residues. The chain's CDR3 is CASSSPPDWGHNSPLHF. The CDR3 DNA reads as TGTGCCAGCTCATCCCCACCCGACTGGGGGCATAATTCACCCCTCCACTTT.

This clone was seen only once. The chain recombines TRBV11-3 with TRBJ2-3; 7 positions match TRBD2. V shed 5 bases and J 0 bases; nucleotides not matched to a gene: 2. The CDR3 runs to 14 residues. Germline V gives CDR1 SGHNT, CDR2 YENEEA. As DNA, the CDR3 is TGTGCCAGCAGCCGGACTAGGAGCACAGATACGCAGTATTTT. This translates into CASSRTRSTDTQYF.

The rearrangement joins TRBV2 to TRBJ2-6; D unresolved. V was cut by 4 bases and J by 0 bases, with 7 bases left in between. Germline V gene sequence: CDR1 SNHLY, CDR2 FYNNEI. CDR3 length equals 15 residues. The CDR3 nucleotides read TGTGCCAGCAGTGTGGAATTCTCTGGGGCCAACGTCCTGACTTTC. Translated, it gives CASSVEFSGANVLTF. Full variable domain (remainder filled in from reference TRBV2 and TRBJ2-6): EPEVTQTPSHQVTQMGQEVILRCVPISNHLYFYWYRQILGQKVEFLVSFYNNEISEKSEIFDDQFSVERPDGSNFTLKIRSTKLEDSAMYFCASSVEFSGANVLTFGAGSRLTVL.

This clone has a handful of counts. Other DNA sequences in this sample translate to the same CDR3. J is TRBJ2-3 and V is TRBV5-1, with no clear D. CDR1 and CDR2 from the germline V gene are SGHRS and YFSETQ. CDR3 length: 13 residues. V lost 4 bases and J 0 bases, leaving 6 bases between the germline ends. In nucleotides, the CDR3 is TGCGCCAGCAGCCCCCTCAGCACAGATACGCAGTATTTT. Its protein is CASSPLSTDTQYF.

The V and J genes are TRBV5-6 and TRBJ2-7; the D gene is possibly TRBD2 (5 bases). The CDR3 consists of 14 residues. CDR1 is SGHDT, CDR2 YYEEEE, per germline. V lost 4 bases and J 3 bases, leaving 14 bases between the germline ends. CDR3 loop: CASSPPGGFYEQYF. DNA of the CDR3: TGTGCCAGCAGCCCACCGGGCGGGTTCTACGAGCAGTACTTC.